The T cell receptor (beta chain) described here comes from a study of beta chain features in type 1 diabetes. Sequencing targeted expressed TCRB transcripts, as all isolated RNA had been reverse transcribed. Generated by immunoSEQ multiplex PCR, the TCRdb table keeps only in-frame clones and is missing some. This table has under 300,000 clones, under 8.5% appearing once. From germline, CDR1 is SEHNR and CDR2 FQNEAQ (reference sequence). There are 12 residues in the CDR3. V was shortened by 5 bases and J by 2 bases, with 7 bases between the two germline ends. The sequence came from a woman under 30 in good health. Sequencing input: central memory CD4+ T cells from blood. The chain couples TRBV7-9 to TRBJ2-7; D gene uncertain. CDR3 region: CASSTETYEQYV. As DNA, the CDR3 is TGTGCCAGCAGCACAGAAACCTACGAGCAGTACGTC.